This T cell receptor beta chain derives from a study of T cell responses to AZD1222 COVID-19 vaccine (dated by TCRdb to the early 2020s). Background on the whole study: TCR sequencing covered some 240 trial participants: 200 to 210 given two doses of AZD1222 and approximately 25 given two doses of MenACWY control vaccine. Trial participants were enrolled by age into 18-55, 56-69 and 70-plus year subgroups, with about 150, 28 and 57 TCR-sequenced participants respectively.

As encoded in the germline V gene (reference sequence), CDR1 is GTSNPN while CDR2 is SVGIG. The CDR3, from cysteine to phenylalanine, totals 13 residues. Solely the CDR3 DNA is kept, with 39 bases framed from the first base. V loses 6 bases, J loses 5 bases, and the germline ends lie 16 bases apart. Study-wide findings and limitations: Reportedly, almost half of the unique spike-specific TCRs recognized epitopes lying outside the regions that are mutated in the B.1.351 and B.1.1.7 variants. After two AZD1222 doses, both the breadth and the depth of spike-specific TCRs were significantly higher than at day 0 and than in MenACWY recipients. Conclusions about previously exposed vaccinees are limited because only five to seven AZD1222 recipients were SARS-CoV-2 seropositive at baseline. In the small 56-69-year group, the increase in depth fell short of significance, most likely because of low power. The vaccine-associated CD4 TCRs covered the entire spike protein, and the dominant responses fell in regions 160-218 and 743-854. No day 14 peak-response samples were available, so repertoires were characterized only after the peak T cell response. Participants were mostly white British and included more females than males, and it was suggested by the authors that clonal diversity may have been underestimated.

Per the publication, the time point label means: baseline before first vaccination. The sample's treatment or condition label, decoded: meningococcal conjugate vaccine given as trial control. Samples from vaccinated people were obtained from the UK trials COV001 and COV002, which included a single-blind randomized controlled phase 2/3 trial of AZD1222 (ChAdOx1 nCoV-19) in healthy adults. For TCRbeta chain sequencing, PBMC samples were collected from trial participants at day 0 and at day 28 after the second dose. The CDR3 regions of human TCRbeta chains were subjected to immunosequencing. Per the source publication's procedure: TCRs in the repertoires were compared against a reference library of SARS-CoV-2-specific TCRs that had been generated with the MIRA antigen-specificity platform. Breadth was defined as the fraction of unique TCRs that were SARS-CoV-2-associated. Depth was defined as the fraction of total T cells that were SARS-CoV-2-associated. Using the MIRA data, each spike-specific TCR was mapped to the spike region that the TCR reacts to and placed in a CD4 or CD8 class. Log10-transformed breadth and depth values were compared by one-way ANOVA with Sidak's multiple comparisons tests. What TCRdb holds here is the immuneACCESS table cut down to in-frame rearrangements. Part of the clones is not present; checked against another copy, under half of the missing clones reflect an unresolved V gene, and the others are unexplained. That table is the source of V, J and clone size, and D and trimming were worked out from the DNA. Recorded for this sample are 80,000 to 100,000 clones; around 88% of them occurred a single time. The ten biggest clones cover about 9.4% of the sample.

Comment on this clone: The antigen it binds to is not known. No much larger clone exists at a distance of one base, and base qualities are not known.

The TCR comes from an adult in good health. The input for sequencing was peripheral blood, taken on day 0 of MenACWY control vaccination. The sequence joins TRBV30 to TRBJ1-2, and possibly TRBD1, on 5 matching bases. The DNA is TGTGCCTGCCCCACCCGGGGGTCGTATGGCTACACCTTC. Translated, this is CACPTRGSYGYTF.